Included here is one TCR beta chain sequence, with context. What it binds is unknown. J gave up 4 bases and V 3 bases, and 3 bases lay outside the gene matches. Germline CDR1 reads MNHEY; CDR2 reads SMNVEV (reference sequence). The CDR3 is 15 amino acids. The sample belongs to a study of cytomegalovirus exposure and HLA in healthy donors. Findings and caveats of the study: Exclusion applied to some V segments, including TRBV6-2 and TRBV6-3, as they were indistinguishable. Generally TCR sequences proved uncommon, though certain public TCRs appeared in numerous donors. In a later analysis, productive TCRs from donors in an Asian-associated ancestry cluster reportedly carried fewer N-insertions than the cohort mean.

PCR used 60 Vbeta primers and 13 Jbeta primers. Some clones are missing from TCRdb's copy, which holds only in-frame ones; the method was immunoSEQ multiplex PCR. The sample lists about 190,000 clones, 75% to 90% seen once, with around 1.2% in the top ten. The rearrangement joins TRBV27 to TRBJ1-2, with 12 bases aligning to TRBD1. The sequenced material came from PBMCs. The origin of this receptor is a young man in good health and CMV-seronegative. The CDR3 region has the DNA TGTGCCAGCAGTTTGGGACAGGGGGCTCTCTATGGCTACACCTTC. Protein: CASSLGQGALYGYTF.